The 24 T cell receptor beta chains below were found in one sample sequenced in a study of response to subunit inactivated influenza vaccine. TCRdb fed the RT-PCR reads into MiXCR, producing one record per CDR3 protein. The sample records around 790,000 distinct CDR3 sequences, around 20% being singletons. The sequenced sample was PBMCs from blood, obtained around 5 days after vaccination. These TCRs come from a middle-aged man who received an inactivated influenza vaccine.

This clonotype was seen more than once but under ten times. The rearrangement uses TRBV29-1 and TRBJ1-5; D not resolved. Between the trimmed V and J ends, which lost 6 bases and 3 bases, there was a span of 9 bases. Germline assignment: CDR1 SQVTM and CDR2 ANQGSEA. The CDR3 covers 12 residues. In DNA, the CDR3 is TGCAGCGTGGCGGAGGACAATCAGCCCCAGCATTTT. It yields the protein CSVAEDNQPQHF. Full variable domain (remainder filled in from reference TRBV29-1 and TRBJ1-5): SAVISQKPSRDICQRGTSLTIQCQVDSQVTMMFWYRQQPGQSLTLIATANQGSEATYESGFVIDKFPISRPNLTFSTLTVSNMSPEDSSIYLCSVAEDNQPQHFGDGTRLSIL.

Comments on this clonotype: Sequence at one end of the junction differs from germline and may be a read error. The gene calls are TRBV7-7 and TRBJ2-5, with a possible D match to TRBD1 (5 bases). Germline V CDR1 and CDR2: SSHAT, FNYEAQ (reference sequence). The CDR3 is made up of 15 amino acids. This chain's CDR3 is CASSLGQGIMETQYF. The DNA for the CDR3 is TGTGCTAGCAGCTTAGGCCAGGGTATCATGGAGACCCAGTACTTC.

The chain uses TRBV20-1 and TRBJ2-3; the D is unclear. The germline V and J ends were trimmed by 0 bases and 4 bases, with 8 bases remaining between them. Germline CDR1 is DFQATT and CDR2 is SNEGSKA (reference sequence). This CDR3 contains 13 residues. In DNA, the CDR3 is TGCAGTGCTAGAGACCTAAGGGCAGATACGCAGTATTTT. It codes for CSARDLRADTQYF.

The table lists this clonotype with many counts. The J gene is TRBJ2-1, the V gene TRBV6-2 or TRBV6-3; 8 nucleotides agree with TRBD2. Germline-derived CDR1 and CDR2 are MNHEY and SVGEGT. This CDR3 comprises 15 residues. Germline trimming cut 8 bases from V and 0 bases from J; bases unmatched to any gene: 6. The DNA of the CDR3 is TGTGCCAGCCGGGGGGGGGCGGGCTCCTACAATGAGCAGTTCTTC. This gives the protein CASRGGAGSYNEQFF.

V is TRBV7-9 and J is TRBJ2-5; D remains unclear. The V end was cut by 10 bases, the J end by 4 bases, with 10 bases between. Per the germline V gene, CDR1 is SEHNR and CDR2 is FQNEAQ (reference sequence). This CDR3 has 11 amino acids. The CDR3 nucleotides read TGTGCCATCAGGAACGGAGAGACCCAGTACTTC. This sequence encodes CAIRNGETQYF.

Of note for this clonotype: Compared with germline, one end of the junction differs, possibly owing to a read error. The chain carries TRBV10-3 and TRBJ2-1, with D possibly matching TRBD2 (6 bases). The germline V gene has CDR1 ENHRY and CDR2 SYGVKD. CDR3 length equals 15 residues. The DNA for the CDR3 is TGTGCCATCAGTGATGGCTGGGACTCCTCCAATGAGCAGTTCTTC. Translating gives CAISDGWDSSNEQFF.

This clonotype was counted only a few times. The chain joins TRBV24-1 to TRBJ2-7, with D perhaps matching TRBD2 (6 bases). The CDR3 spans 13 residues. The V and J ends lost 5 bases and 2 bases respectively, with 9 bases between them. Germline CDR1 reads KGHDR; CDR2 reads SFDVKD. The CDR3 DNA is TGTGCCACCAGTGGCGGGGTTACCTACGAGCAGTACTTC. Residues: CATSGGVTYEQYF.

The CDR3 region is CASSQGRGAGWTEAFF. The CDR3 bases are TGTGCCAGCAGCCAAGGCAGGGGCGCGGGTTGGACTGAAGCTTTCTTT. The genes are TRBV3-1 and TRBJ1-1, with D possibly matching TRBD1 (6 bases). V lost 1 base to trimming and J lost 5 bases, with 17 bases between them. The CDR3 consists of 16 residues. Germline CDR1 is LGHDT and CDR2 is YNNKEL (reference sequence).

The rearrangement joins TRBV5-1 to TRBJ2-2; TRBD1 or TRBD2 may be the D gene (5 bases each). V gave up 5 bases and J gave up 0 bases, with 20 bases separating them. Per germline, CDR1 SGHRS and CDR2 YFSETQ. There are 18 residues in the CDR3. In DNA form, the CDR3 reads TGCGCCAGCAGTCGCCTTGCCCGGGACGGTTCGAACACCGGGGAGCTGTTTTTT. Its translation: CASSRLARDGSNTGELFF.

This clonotype was detected ten times or more. The chain has TRBV5-1 and TRBJ2-7; possible D gene TRBD1, 6 bases. Looked up from germline, CDR1 is SGHRS and CDR2 is YFSETQ. V was trimmed by 4 bases and J by 0 bases, leaving 8 bases between them. The CDR3 runs 13 residues. The CDR3 DNA follows: TGCGCCAGCAGCAGGGACATCTCCTACGAGCAGTACTTC. Protein sequence: CASSRDISYEQYF.

V and J are TRBV11-2 and TRBJ2-1, with D perhaps given as TRBD1 or TRBD2 (6 bases each). The V end was cut by 5 bases, the J end by 3 bases, with 14 bases between. Germline lookup yields CDR1 SGHAT and CDR2 FQNNGV. The CDR3 covers 15 residues. The CDR3 DNA is TGTGCCAGCAGCGCCAGCCGGGGGCTCTACAATGAGCAGTTCTTC. Protein: CASSASRGLYNEQFF.

V and J are TRBV5-1 and TRBJ1-6; D uncertain. The CDR3 runs 15 residues. CDR1 is SGHRS, CDR2 YFSETQ, per germline. Deletions cut 0 bases from V and 4 bases from J, with 8 bases between. The CDR3 sequence: CASSLETRYNSPLHF. CDR3 DNA sequence: TGCGCCAGCAGCTTGGAGACCCGGTATAATTCACCCCTCCACTTT.

The V call is TRBV6-5, the J call TRBJ1-3, with D unclear. V gave up 0 bases and J gave up 0 bases, with 9 bases separating them. Germline loops: CDR1 MNHEY, CDR2 SVGAGI. The CDR3 covers 16 residues. CDR3 region: CASSYSQKLSGNTIYF. CDR3 sequence (DNA): TGTGCCAGCAGTTACTCACAGAAACTCTCTGGAAACACCATATATTTT.

The chain employs TRBV7-2 and TRBJ2-3; a possible D gene is TRBD2 (6 bases). Germline assignment: CDR1 SGHTA and CDR2 FQGNSA. V was pared by 6 bases and J by 3 bases, with 13 bases between. CDR3 length: 14 amino acids. The chain's CDR3 is CASRVPGGTDTQYF. CDR3 coding DNA: TGTGCCAGCAGGGTGCCCGGAGGGACAGATACGCAGTATTTT. Drawing the rest from reference TRBV7-2 and TRBJ2-3, the complete variable domain is GAGVSQSPSNKVTEKGKDVELRCDPISGHTALYWYRQSLGQGLEFLIYFQGNSAPDKSGLPSDRFSAERTGGSVSTLTIQRTQQEDSAVYLCASRVPGGTDTQYFGPGTRLTVL.

The V gene is TRBV20-1, the J gene TRBJ1-1, with no clear D. CDR1 and CDR2 (germline): DFQATT, SNEGSKA (reference sequence). Trimming took off 3 bases at V and 7 bases at J, with 6 bases between the two ends. This CDR3 region has 10 residues. This chain's CDR3 is CSASRREAFF. CDR3 nucleotide sequence: TGCAGTGCTAGCAGACGTGAAGCTTTCTTT.

This clonotype was observed a few times. This rearrangement joins TRBV20-1 to TRBJ2-2; 8 nucleotides align to TRBD2. Germline values: CDR1 DFQATT, CDR2 SNEGSKA (reference sequence). V dropped 3 bases and J dropped 6; count of bases not matched to a gene: 9. The CDR3 has 15 amino acids. In DNA form, the CDR3 reads TGCAGTGCTAGTAACGGGAGGGCCTCGGCCGGGGAGCTGTTTTTT. Protein product: CSASNGRASAGELFF.

V usage is TRBV6-1 and J usage is TRBJ2-3, with D tentatively TRBD2 (5 bases). Germline V gene lookup returns CDR1 MNHNS and CDR2 SASEGT. V was pared by 3 bases and J by 3 bases, with 13 bases between. This CDR3 has 15 amino acids. The CDR3 DNA follows: TGTGCCAGCAGTGAGCTCGGGGTCAGGACAGATACGCAGTATTTT. Amino acid sequence: CASSELGVRTDTQYF.

V is TRBV5-4 and J is TRBJ2-5, with D tentatively TRBD1 (6 bases). This CDR3 contains 14 residues. The ends were cut back, 4 bases at V and 2 bases at J, with 12 bases in the middle. The V gene's germline CDR1 is SGHNT and CDR2 YYREEE (reference sequence). CDR3 sequence: CASSATGQQETQYF. The CDR3, as DNA: TGTGCCAGCAGCGCGACAGGACAGCAAGAGACCCAGTACTTC.

This clonotype was observed a few times. The chain is built from TRBV9 and TRBJ2-5, with D maybe TRBD2 (5 bases). The CDR3 spans 17 residues. V was pared by 0 bases and J by 5 bases, with 20 bases between. In germline, CDR1 is SGDLS, CDR2 YYNGEE. CDR3 loop: CASSVGGSIGVLETQYF. The CDR3 bases are TGTGCCAGCAGCGTAGGTGGCTCAATCGGGGTTTTGGAGACCCAGTACTTC.

V usage is TRBV6-2 or TRBV6-3 and J usage is TRBJ2-7, with 9 nucleotides matching TRBD2. Germline V gene data show CDR1 as MNHEY and CDR2 as SVGEGT. Trimming took 6 bases from V and 3 from J; bases not matched to a gene: 9. This CDR3 is 15 amino acids long. Here the CDR3 DNA reads TGTGCCAGCAGACCCCCTAGCGGGGCACTCTACGAGCAGTACTTC. Protein sequence: CASRPPSGALYEQYF.

The chain couples TRBV12-3 or TRBV12-4 to TRBJ1-5; D is perhaps TRBD1 (6 bases). V lost 6 bases and J 2 bases, leaving 17 bases between the germline ends. The CDR3 runs to 16 residues. The CDR3 spells CASRIGAGVGNQPQHF. The CDR3 bases are TGTGCCAGCAGAATTGGGGCAGGGGTCGGCAATCAGCCCCAGCATTTT.

This clonotype was counted a few times. The chain is built from TRBV5-1 and TRBJ2-3; possibly TRBD1 for D (5 bases). The CDR3 sequence is 14 residues long. In germline, CDR1 is SGHRS, CDR2 YFSETQ. V lost 3 bases and J 4 bases, leaving 12 bases between the germline ends. CDR3 nucleotide sequence: TGCGCCAGCAGCTCCAGGGTAGGGTCAGATACGCAGTATTTT. Protein product: CASSSRVGSDTQYF.

This clonotype was seen more than once but under ten times. The V and J genes are TRBV4-2 and TRBJ2-5; no firm D call. Germline lookup yields CDR1 LGHNA and CDR2 YNFKEQ. Trimming took off 0 bases at V and 5 bases at J, with 10 bases between the two ends. The CDR3 totals 14 residues. The chain's CDR3 is CASSQDMLGETQYF. The CDR3 coding sequence is TGTGCCAGCAGCCAAGACATGCTGGGCGAGACCCAGTACTTC.

This clonotype has more than one count but fewer than ten. The chain recombines TRBV2 with TRBJ2-1; 8 nucleotides line up with TRBD2. The length of the CDR3 is 16 residues. The junction had 11 bases not matched to a gene; V was cut back by 6 bases and J by 4 bases. The germline V gene encodes CDR1 SNHLY and CDR2 FYNNEI. CDR3 bases: TGTGCCAGCAGGGGAGCGGGAGCGCTCCGATACAATGAGCAGTTCTTC. The encoded protein is CASRGAGALRYNEQFF. The full variable domain, completed using reference TRBV2 and TRBJ2-1, is EPEVTQTPSHQVTQMGQEVILRCVPISNHLYFYWYRQILGQKVEFLVSFYNNEISEKSEIFDDQFSVERPDGSNFTLKIRSTKLEDSAMYFCASRGAGALRYNEQFFGPGTRLTVL.